The 12 T cell receptor beta chains in this list originate from one sample, sequenced in a study of CD8+ T cells in alopecia areata. Sequencing templates came from extracted RNA that was reverse transcribed into cDNA. Sequenced by immunoSEQ multiplex PCR; TCRdb stores in-frame clones only, minus some. This table holds some 120,000 clones, around 50% found once. The sample taken for sequencing was NKG2D-low CD8+ T cells sorted from blood. The receptors stem from a human donor with alopecia areata.

This clone was observed a handful of times. V and J are TRBV29-1 and TRBJ2-1, with a weak D call TRBD1 (5 bases). Germline V gene data show CDR1 as SQVTM and CDR2 as ANQGSEA. The V end was cut by 0 bases, the J end by 3 bases, with 9 bases between. The CDR3 has 14 amino acids. CDR3 sequence: CSVEDRDDYNEQFF. The DNA of the CDR3 is TGCAGCGTTGAAGACAGGGATGACTACAATGAGCAGTTCTTC.

The genes are TRBV29-1 and TRBJ2-3; D is perhaps TRBD2 (7 bases). This CDR3 is built from 14 residues. Trimming removed 2 bases at V and 4 bases at J, with 13 bases between. The V gene's germline CDR1 is SQVTM and CDR2 ANQGSEA. The CDR3: CSVELWEGADTQYF. The DNA for the CDR3 is TGCAGCGTTGAATTGTGGGAGGGGGCAGATACGCAGTATTTT.

This clone has just a few counts. CDR3 coding DNA: TGTGCCAGCAGCTCCCCAGGGGAGGAGCAGTACTTC. Translation gives CASSSPGEEQYF. The rearrangement links TRBV7-2 to TRBJ2-7; weak D call: TRBD1 (6 bases). V was clipped by 4 bases and J by 7 bases, with 11 bases between them. The CDR3 covers 12 residues. Germline-derived CDR1 and CDR2 are SGHTA and FQGNSA.

V usage is TRBV29-1 and J usage is TRBJ2-1; 8 bases align to TRBD2. CDR3 size: 13 residues. The V segment lost 2 bases and the J segment 7 bases; nucleotides outside the gene matches: 4. CDR1 and CDR2 (germline): SQVTM, ANQGSEA. The CDR3, as DNA: TGCAGCGTTGAACTCAGCGGGAGTAATGAGCAGTTCTTC. Its translation: CSVELSGSNEQFF.

The chain couples TRBV7-2 to TRBJ2-7, with 8 bases identical to TRBD2. The V gene end was trimmed by 3 bases and the J gene end by 0 bases; junction bases not matched to a gene: 10. From germline, CDR1 is SGHTA and CDR2 FQGNSA. The CDR3 covers 17 residues. CDR3 DNA sequence: TGTGCCAGCAGCTTGGATCTAGCGGGCACCTTCTCCTACGAGCAGTACTTC. It encodes CASSLDLAGTFSYEQYF.

The chain is built from TRBV30 and TRBJ2-1; TRBD2 matches at 9 bases. The J segment lost 5 bases and the V segment lost 2 bases, leaving 7 bases of the junction unmatched. The CDR3 sequence is 15 residues long. Germline V gene sequence: CDR1 GTSNPN, CDR2 SVGIG (reference sequence). The CDR3 DNA reads as TGTGCCTGGAGTTATGGCGGGGGGGCCGACAATGAGCAGTTCTTC. Its translation is CAWSYGGGADNEQFF.

This clone has more than one count but fewer than ten. The chain joins TRBV5-6 to TRBJ2-7; perhaps TRBD1 as D (5 bases). There are 14 residues in the CDR3. Looked up from germline, CDR1 is SGHDT and CDR2 is YYEEEE. The V and J ends lost 4 bases and 6 bases respectively, with 17 bases between them. In nucleotides, the CDR3 is TGTGCCAGCAGCCTCTGGGGCGCATCGGGCGAGCAGTACTTC. The encoded protein is CASSLWGASGEQYF.

The V call is TRBV29-1, the J call TRBJ1-3; D may be TRBD1 (6 bases). CDR3 length: 14 amino acids. Trimming pared 0 bases from V and 6 bases from J, leaving 12 bases between. CDR1 is SQVTM, CDR2 ANQGSEA, per germline. CDR3 DNA sequence: TGCAGCGTTGAAGAAGGGAACAGGGCAAACACCATATATTTT. Its translation is CSVEEGNRANTIYF.

The gene calls are TRBV11-3 and TRBJ2-7; a possible D gene is TRBD1 (5 bases). Germline lookup yields CDR1 SGHNT and CDR2 YENEEA. CDR3 size: 13 residues. Deletions cut 6 bases from V and 5 bases from J, with 14 bases between. Written as DNA, the CDR3 is TGTGCCAGCAGTTCCCCAGGGCTCCACGAGCAGTACTTC. Its translation: CASSSPGLHEQYF.

This clone was seen more than once but under ten times. The chain recombines TRBV5-6 with TRBJ2-1, with 7 nucleotides matching TRBD2. The CDR3 is 14 residues long. In germline, CDR1 is SGHDT, CDR2 YYEEEE. The V and J ends lost 7 bases and 8 bases, in that order; junction bases with no gene match: 12. This CDR3 is CASVLARAGDEQFF. CDR3 in DNA: TGTGCCAGCGTCTTGGCGAGGGCGGGGGATGAGCAGTTCTTC.

The chain links TRBV6-5 to TRBJ2-2; D possibly corresponds to TRBD1 (5 bases). The V end lost 2 bases, the J end lost 4 bases, and 11 bases lay between the germline ends. Germline V gene lookup returns CDR1 MNHEY and CDR2 SVGAGI. The CDR3 spans 15 residues. The CDR3: CASSYPGHATGELFF. For the CDR3, the DNA is TGTGCCAGCAGTTACCCAGGGCACGCCACCGGGGAGCTGTTTTTT.

The J gene is TRBJ2-2, the V gene TRBV30; no reliable D call. The V gene lost 4 bases and the J gene lost 3 bases, with 9 bases spanning the gap. CDR3 length: 13 amino acids. Germline V lookup: CDR1 GTSNPN, CDR2 SVGIG (reference sequence). For the CDR3, the DNA is TGTGCCTGGAATTTAGCCTACACCGGGGAGCTGTTTTTT. It is translated as CAWNLAYTGELFF.